This T cell receptor (beta chain) stems from a study of T cell responses to AZD1222 COVID-19 vaccine. Study results and limitations: White British donors predominated, females outnumbered males, and clonal diversity was possibly underestimated. Following two doses of AZD1222, Spike-specific TCR breadth and depth rose.

Here immunoSEQ multiplex PCR was the method, and the copy in TCRdb shows in-frame clones only, minus some. Of roughly 140,000 clones in the sample, more than 75% were seen once. Germline values: CDR1 SGHRS, CDR2 YFSETQ. V trimming: 7 bases; J trimming: 7 bases; junction bases outside the gene matches: 4. The CDR3 runs 13 residues. Comments on this clone: Its target is unknown.

This TCR was sampled from an adult who received the AZD1222 COVID-19 vaccine. This chain connects TRBV5-1 to TRBJ2-7, with 14 positions matching TRBD2. The sample here was peripheral blood, taken 28 days after the second AZD1222 dose. The CDR3 loop is CASSGTSGREQYF. In DNA form, the CDR3 reads TGCGCCAGCTCCGGGACTAGCGGGAGAGAGCAGTACTTC. Combining the CDR3 with reference TRBV5-1 and TRBJ2-7 gives the whole variable domain KAGVTQTPRYLIKTRGQQVTLSCSPISGHRSVSWYQQTPGQGLQFLFEYFSETQRNKGNFPGRFSGRQFSNSRSEMNVSTLELGDSALYLCASSGTSGREQYFGPGTRLTVT.